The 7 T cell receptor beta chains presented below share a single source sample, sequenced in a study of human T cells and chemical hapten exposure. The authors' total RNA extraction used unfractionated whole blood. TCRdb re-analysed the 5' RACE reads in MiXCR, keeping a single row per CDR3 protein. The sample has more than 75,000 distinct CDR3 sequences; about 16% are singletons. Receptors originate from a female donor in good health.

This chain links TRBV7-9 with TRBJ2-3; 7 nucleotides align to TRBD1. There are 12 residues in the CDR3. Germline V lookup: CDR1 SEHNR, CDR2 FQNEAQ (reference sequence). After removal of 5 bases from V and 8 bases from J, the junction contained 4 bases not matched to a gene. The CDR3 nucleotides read TGTGCCAGCAGCGCCGGGGACAGTACGCAGTATTTT. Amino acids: CASSAGDSTQYF. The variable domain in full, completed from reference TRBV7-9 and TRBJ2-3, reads DTGVSQNPRHKITKRGQNVTFRCDPISEHNRLYWYRQTLGQGPEFLTYFQNEAQLEKSRLLSDRFSAERPKGSFSTLEIQRTEQGDSAMYLCASSAGDSTQYFGPGTRLTVL.

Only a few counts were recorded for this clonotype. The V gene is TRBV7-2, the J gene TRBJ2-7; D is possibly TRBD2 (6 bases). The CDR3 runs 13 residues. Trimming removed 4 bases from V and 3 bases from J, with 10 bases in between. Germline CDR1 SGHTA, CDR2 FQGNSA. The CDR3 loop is CASSSRGSYEQYF. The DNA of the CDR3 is TGTGCCAGCAGCTCCCGGGGGAGCTACGAGCAGTACTTC.

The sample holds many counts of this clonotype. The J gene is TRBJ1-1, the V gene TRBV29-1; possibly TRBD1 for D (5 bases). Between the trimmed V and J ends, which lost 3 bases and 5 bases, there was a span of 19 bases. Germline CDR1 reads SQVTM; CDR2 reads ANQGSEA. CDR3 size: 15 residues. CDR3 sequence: CSVEVRRGFRTEAFF. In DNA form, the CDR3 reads TGCAGCGTTGAGGTGCGGAGGGGCTTCCGTACTGAAGCTTTCTTT.

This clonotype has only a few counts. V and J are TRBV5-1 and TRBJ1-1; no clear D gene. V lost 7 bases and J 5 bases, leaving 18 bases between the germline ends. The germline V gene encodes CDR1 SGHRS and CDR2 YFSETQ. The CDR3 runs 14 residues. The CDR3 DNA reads TGCGCCAGCGAGAGATCCCCGGGAGGGACTGAAGCTTTCTTT. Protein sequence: CASERSPGGTEAFF.

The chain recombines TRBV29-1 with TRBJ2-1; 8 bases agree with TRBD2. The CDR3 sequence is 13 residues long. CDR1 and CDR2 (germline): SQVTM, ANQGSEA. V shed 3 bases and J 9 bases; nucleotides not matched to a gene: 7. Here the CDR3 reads CSVESSGRGEQFF. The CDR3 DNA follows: TGCAGCGTTGAGTCTTCCGGGAGGGGTGAGCAGTTCTTC.

Here the CDR3 DNA reads TGTGCCAGCAGTTTATCGAAAGGTGTTGAAAAACTGTTTTTT. Translating gives CASSLSKGVEKLFF. V gene TRBV12-3 or TRBV12-4 combines with J gene TRBJ1-4; no definite D call. Trimming left V 2 bases short and J 7 bases short, with 11 bases between. The CDR3 runs 14 residues.

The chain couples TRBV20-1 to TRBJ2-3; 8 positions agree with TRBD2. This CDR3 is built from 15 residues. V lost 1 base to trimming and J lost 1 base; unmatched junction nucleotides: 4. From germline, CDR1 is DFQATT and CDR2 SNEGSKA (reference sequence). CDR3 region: CSARAGREGTDTQYF. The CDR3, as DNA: TGCAGTGCTAGAGCGGGGCGGGAGGGCACAGATACGCAGTATTTT.